Shown below are 30 T cell receptor beta chains from a single sample sequenced in a study of human T cells and chemical hapten exposure. As for time point: patch test 1, 2 weeks after DPC sensitization. Specified treatment: therapeutic diphenylcyclopropenone sensitization with weekly scalp DPC. The authors' total RNA extraction used unfractionated whole blood. One entry per CDR3 protein results from TCRdb running MiXCR on the RACE reads. The data hold 42,000 or so distinct CDR3 sequences, with 4% observed a single time. Sequenced material: whole blood, taken in connection with sensitization to the hapten diphenylcyclopropenone (DPC). The receptors were gathered from a middle-aged man with alopecia areata. Some clones in this sample may be carry-over from other donors' samples.

This clonotype was counted ten times or more. The V and J genes are TRBV30 and TRBJ1-5; 8 bases are a match to TRBD1. With 1 base clipped from V and 7 bases from J, the junction kept 9 bases outside the gene matches. CDR1 and CDR2 (germline): GTSNPN, SVGIG (reference sequence). CDR3 length: 15 amino acids. This chain's CDR3 is CAWSGQGLWGQPQHF. The CDR3 DNA reads TGTGCCTGGAGTGGACAGGGGCTTTGGGGGCAGCCCCAGCATTTT. Variable domain in full (rest from reference TRBV30 and TRBJ1-5): SQTIHQWPATLVQPVGSPLSLECTVEGTSNPNLYWYRQAAGRGLQLLFYSVGIGQISSEVPQNLSASRPQDRQFILSSKKLLLSDSGFYLCAWSGQGLWGQPQHFGDGTRLSIL.

This clonotype was observed at least ten times. This chain uses TRBV7-2 with TRBJ2-3, with TRBD2 identical over 10 bases. This CDR3 is 14 amino acids long. Germline V lookup: CDR1 SGHTA, CDR2 FQGNSA. Trimming at V came to 2 bases and at J to 9 bases, leaving 5 bases not matched to a gene. The CDR3: CASSLLAGEKTQYF. CDR3 DNA sequence: TGTGCCAGCAGCTTACTAGCGGGAGAGAAGACGCAGTATTTT.

This clonotype was recorded many times. J is TRBJ1-5 and V is TRBV6-1; D remains unclear. This CDR3 is built from 14 residues. V shed 3 bases and J shed 1 base, with 7 bases lying between them. Looked up from germline, CDR1 is MNHNS and CDR2 is SASEGT. CDR3 residues: CASSDGRSNQPQHF. In DNA form, the CDR3 reads TGTGCCAGCAGTGATGGTCGGAGCAATCAGCCCCAGCATTTT.

This clonotype was seen more than once but under ten times. The chain carries TRBV6-1 and TRBJ1-5; D gene ambiguous. Trimming cost V 10 bases and J 3 bases, with 13 bases left between them. Germline lookup yields CDR1 MNHNS and CDR2 SASEGT. CDR3 size: 13 residues. CDR3 sequence: CAISSNFNQPQHF. The CDR3 coding sequence is TGTGCCATCTCAAGCAATTTCAATCAGCCCCAGCATTTT.

This clonotype occurred many times. The chain carries TRBV14 and TRBJ2-7; 11 nucleotides line up with TRBD2. The CDR3 sequence is 16 residues long. The ends lost 4 bases at V and 6 bases at J; junction bases unmatched: 11. Germline loops: CDR1 SGHDN, CDR2 FVKESK. CDR3 sequence (DNA): TGTGCCAGCAGCCGTTTCGTCGGGACTAGCGGACCCGAGCAGTACTTC. The encoded protein is CASSRFVGTSGPEQYF. The full variable domain, in which reference TRBV14 and TRBJ2-7 provide the parts outside the CDR3, is EAGVTQFPSHSVIEKGQTVTLRCDPISGHDNLYWYRRVMGKEIKFLLHFVKESKQDESGMPNNRFLAERTGGTYSTLKVQPAELEDSGVYFCASSRFVGTSGPEQYFGPGTRLTVT.

In its sample, this clonotype is medium-sized. J is TRBJ2-3 and V is TRBV5-5; the match to TRBD1 covers 8 bases. With V trimmed by 4 bases and J by 4 bases, 14 bases remained unmatched. This CDR3 contains 17 residues. Germline V gene data show CDR1 as SGHKS and CDR2 as YYEKEE (reference sequence). The CDR3 DNA sequence: TGTGCCAGCAGCGTGGGTTGGACCAGGGGGCGCCCAGATACGCAGTATTTT. Translation gives CASSVGWTRGRPDTQYF.

This clonotype was observed many times. The chain carries TRBV29-1 and TRBJ1-1, with no clear D. This CDR3 contains 12 residues. Germline V gene sequence: CDR1 SQVTM, CDR2 ANQGSEA. V gave up 5 bases and J gave up 7 bases, with 14 bases separating them. The chain's CDR3 is CSVLVGYDEAFF. In DNA, the CDR3 is TGCAGCGTTTTAGTAGGGTATGATGAAGCTTTCTTT.

This clonotype was seen ten or more times. V usage is TRBV7-2 and J usage is TRBJ2-4, with TRBD2 as a possible D gene (5 bases). Germline CDR1 reads SGHTA; CDR2 reads FQGNSA. V was cut by 6 bases and J by 15 bases, with 15 bases left in between. This CDR3 comprises 11 residues. The CDR3 DNA is TGTGCCAGCAGTGGAGAGGGAAAGCGGTACTTC. Translation: CASSGEGKRYF.

This clonotype showed up many times. The chain employs TRBV28 and TRBJ1-1; D unclear. CDR1 is MDHEN, CDR2 SYDVKM, per germline. V was shortened by 6 bases and J by 0 bases, with 8 bases between the two germline ends. This CDR3 is built from 13 residues. The CDR3 region is CASRSYVNTEAFF. The CDR3 DNA sequence: TGTGCCAGCAGGTCATACGTGAACACTGAAGCTTTCTTT.

This clonotype was counted many times. The rearrangement uses TRBV20-1 and TRBJ2-3; 10 bases match TRBD2. The J segment lost 8 bases and the V segment lost 6 bases, leaving 17 bases of the junction unmatched. Germline loops: CDR1 DFQATT, CDR2 SNEGSKA (reference sequence). This CDR3 region has 16 residues. CDR3 DNA sequence: TGCAGTGCGGGGAAGGGAGCGGGAGGGCCCCTTGGTACGCAGTATTTT. Amino acids: CSAGKGAGGPLGTQYF.

The table lists this clonotype with many counts. CDR3 in amino acids: CASSDGLHTGELFF. CDR3 bases: TGTGCCAGCAGTGATGGGCTTCACACCGGGGAGCTGTTTTTT. This sequence joins TRBV25-1 and TRBJ2-2; unclear D gene. Trimming stripped 3 bases from V and 3 bases from J, with 8 bases between. This CDR3 has 14 amino acids. The germline V gene encodes CDR1 MGHDK and CDR2 SYGVNS.

This clonotype has a count of ten or more. This chain uses TRBV21-1 with TRBJ2-5. TRBV21-1 is designated a pseudogene. The CDR3 spans 15 residues. The CDR3 region has the DNA TGTGCCAGCAGCAAAGTAACAGACCTAAAAGAGACCCAGTACTTC. Translated, it gives CASSKVTDLKETQYF.

This clonotype came up many times. This chain connects TRBV29-1 to TRBJ2-1, with TRBD1 matching 11 bases. This CDR3 has 15 amino acids. Germline-derived CDR1 and CDR2 are SQVTM and ANQGSEA. V shed 6 bases and J 7 bases; nucleotides not matched to a gene: 11. In DNA form, the CDR3 reads TGCAGCGTCCCTGCCGGACAGGGGGCGAGAAATGAGCAGTTCTTC. It encodes CSVPAGQGARNEQFF.

Ten or more counts support this clonotype. The DNA for the CDR3 is TGCAGCCTGACTCAGGGCAGTCGACTCACAGATACGCAGTATTTT. As protein: CSLTQGSRLTDTQYF. The V gene is TRBV29-1, the J gene TRBJ2-3; the D gene is possibly TRBD1 (5 bases). The CDR3 is 15 residues long. The germline V and J ends were trimmed by 8 bases and 2 bases, with 20 bases remaining between them. Germline values: CDR1 SQVTM, CDR2 ANQGSEA.

At least ten counts were recorded for this clonotype. The chain is built from TRBV4-3 and TRBJ2-6; 9 bases are a match to TRBD1. CDR3 length: 17 residues. Trimming removed 5 bases from V and 0 bases from J; junction bases left unmatched: 5. Germline V CDR1 and CDR2: LGHNA, YSLEER. The CDR3 spells CASSAQGALSGANVLTF. The CDR3 bases are TGCGCCAGCAGCGCACAGGGGGCCCTCTCTGGGGCCAACGTCCTGACTTTC.

This clonotype has ten or more counts. The rearrangement joins TRBV5-1 to TRBJ2-2; D call uncertain. The CDR3 has 14 residues. V lost 7 bases and J 1 base, leaving 11 bases between the germline ends. Germline V gives CDR1 SGHRS, CDR2 YFSETQ. CDR3 bases: TGCGCCAGCCTCCTAAGTGGGAACACCGGGGAGCTGTTTTTT. As protein: CASLLSGNTGELFF. The full variable domain, with the rest looked up from reference TRBV5-1 and TRBJ2-2, is KAGVTQTPRYLIKTRGQQVTLSCSPISGHRSVSWYQQTPGQGLQFLFEYFSETQRNKGNFPGRFSGRQFSNSRSEMNVSTLELGDSALYLCASLLSGNTGELFFGEGSRLTVL.

As for this clonotype: The junction shows a germline mismatch at one end, possibly a read error. This chain links TRBV6-6 with TRBJ2-7; 7 nucleotides agree with TRBD1. This CDR3 is 16 amino acids long. Germline CDR1 and CDR2: MNHNY and SVGAGI (reference sequence). DNA for the CDR3: TGTGACAGCAGTACCATTCCGGGACAGAGCTCCTACGAGCAGTACTTC. The encoded protein is CDSSTIPGQSSYEQYF.

This clonotype came up many times. The chain links TRBV6-2 or TRBV6-3 to TRBJ1-1; D possibly corresponds to TRBD1 (6 bases). V shed 0 bases and J shed 0 bases, with 20 bases lying between them. Germline V CDR1 and CDR2: MNHEY, SVGEGT. This CDR3 comprises 19 residues. In DNA, the CDR3 is TGTGCCAGCAGTTACTCGATTGGGTTCAGGGGCGCCATGAACACTGAAGCTTTCTTT. Its translation: CASSYSIGFRGAMNTEAFF.

This clonotype was counted many times. The chain carries TRBV28 and TRBJ2-5; D remains unclear. The CDR3 length is 11 residues. Germline-derived CDR1 and CDR2 are MDHEN and SYDVKM. The V gene lost 5 bases and the J gene lost 4 bases, with 5 bases spanning the gap. CDR3 residues: CASSRRETQYF. Here the CDR3 DNA reads TGTGCCAGCAGTCGAAGAGAGACCCAGTACTTC.

This clonotype was recorded a few times. The genes are TRBV19 and TRBJ1-1, with a possible D match to TRBD1 (5 bases). V was shortened by 0 bases and J by 11 bases, with 16 bases between the two germline ends. CDR1 is LNHDA and CDR2 is SQIVND in the germline V gene (reference sequence). This CDR3 comprises 14 residues. The CDR3 here is CASSIDQGTGFAFF. In DNA form, the CDR3 reads TGTGCCAGTAGTATAGATCAAGGGACTGGGTTCGCTTTCTTT.

In its sample, this clonotype was seen many times. The chain links TRBV6-2 or TRBV6-3 to TRBJ2-7; 7 bases are a match to TRBD1. Germline V gene lookup returns CDR1 MNHEY and CDR2 SVGEGT. Trimming took 6 bases from V and 2 from J; bases not matched to a gene: 10. CDR3 size: 15 residues. CDR3 DNA: TGTGCCAGCAGAGAACGACCGGGACAGACCTACGAGCAGTACTTC. Translating gives CASRERPGQTYEQYF.

Many counts were recorded for this clonotype. Here the CDR3 DNA reads TGTGCCAGCAGCGTAAATCTAGGAGGGATCAACGAGCAGTACTTC. It translates to CASSVNLGGINEQYF. The chain links TRBV9 to TRBJ2-7; D possibly corresponds to TRBD2 (6 bases). The CDR3 has 15 residues. Looked up from germline, CDR1 is SGDLS and CDR2 is YYNGEE. Between the trimmed V and J ends, which lost 1 base and 5 bases, there was a span of 16 bases.

This clonotype was seen at least ten times. In DNA, the CDR3 is TGTGCCAGCAGCCCTACTAGCAATGAGCAGTTCTTC. Its protein product is CASSPTSNEQFF. V is TRBV12-3 or TRBV12-4 and J is TRBJ2-1, with TRBD2 as a possible D gene (5 bases). This CDR3 contains 12 residues. V was shortened by 6 bases and J by 6 bases, with 9 bases between the two germline ends.

This clonotype was counted ten times or more. The chain couples TRBV7-9 to TRBJ2-2; the match to TRBD2 covers 8 bases. The trim removed 4 bases at V and 6 bases at J, leaving 10 bases unmatched. This CDR3 has 16 residues. The germline CDR1 and CDR2 sequences are SEHNR and FQNEAQ (reference sequence). This chain's CDR3 is CASSSGLALLPGELFF. The CDR3 DNA reads as TGTGCCAGCAGCTCTGGACTAGCTCTGTTACCCGGGGAGCTGTTTTTT. Using reference TRBV7-9 and TRBJ2-2 for the parts outside the CDR3, the full variable domain is DTGVSQNPRHKITKRGQNVTFRCDPISEHNRLYWYRQTLGQGPEFLTYFQNEAQLEKSRLLSDRFSAERPKGSFSTLEIQRTEQGDSAMYLCASSSGLALLPGELFFGEGSRLTVL.

This chain joins TRBV7-9 and TRBJ1-1; D is undetermined. The V end was cut by 4 bases, the J end by 3 bases, with 9 bases between. CDR1 is SEHNR, CDR2 FQNEAQ, per germline (reference sequence). The CDR3 totals 13 residues. Written as DNA, the CDR3 is TGTGCCAGCAGCTCCCTAACGGACACTGAAGCTTTCTTT. The encoded protein is CASSSLTDTEAFF.

This clonotype has a count of ten or more. The rearrangement uses TRBV3-1 and TRBJ2-3; 8 positions agree with TRBD2. This CDR3 is 12 amino acids long. CDR1 LGHDT and CDR2 YNNKEL come from the germline V gene (reference sequence). The trim removed 0 bases at V and 13 bases at J, leaving 3 bases unmatched. The CDR3 protein is CASSQDTGREYF. In DNA form, the CDR3 reads TGTGCCAGCAGCCAAGATACCGGGAGGGAGTATTTT.

This clonotype was observed at least ten times. The J gene is TRBJ2-1, the V gene TRBV12-3 or TRBV12-4; D remains ambiguous. V was pared by 5 bases and J by 9 bases, with 8 bases between. The CDR3 spans 11 residues. Written as DNA, the CDR3 is TGTGCCAGCAGTCCGACTTCTGAGCAGTTCTTC. Translation: CASSPTSEQFF.

This clonotype was observed many times. The chain couples TRBV6-1 to TRBJ1-1; the D is unclear. Germline V gene data show CDR1 as MNHNS and CDR2 as SASEGT. The CDR3 sequence is 14 residues long. V shed 2 bases and J shed 1 base, with 8 bases lying between them. This CDR3 is CASSERTQNTEAFF. The CDR3 DNA follows: TGTGCCAGCAGTGAACGAACCCAGAACACTGAAGCTTTCTTT.

The table lists this clonotype with many counts. V usage is TRBV13 and J usage is TRBJ2-7; unclear D gene. This CDR3 spans 12 amino acids. Trimming took 4 bases from V and 4 from J, leaving 8 bases between them. Looked up from germline, CDR1 is PRHDT and CDR2 is FYEKMQ (reference sequence). The CDR3 is CASSSSGYEQYF. As DNA, the CDR3 is TGTGCCAGCAGCTCCTCCGGTTACGAGCAGTACTTC.

This clonotype was recorded at least ten times. V and J are TRBV5-4 and TRBJ2-5; D gene unclear. The CDR3 contains 13 residues. Germline V gene data show CDR1 as SGHNT and CDR2 as YYREEE (reference sequence). Trimming removed 4 bases from V and 4 bases from J, with 11 bases in between. CDR3 amino acids: CASSGNRGETQYF. The CDR3 DNA sequence: TGTGCCAGCAGCGGGAATCGAGGAGAGACCCAGTACTTC.